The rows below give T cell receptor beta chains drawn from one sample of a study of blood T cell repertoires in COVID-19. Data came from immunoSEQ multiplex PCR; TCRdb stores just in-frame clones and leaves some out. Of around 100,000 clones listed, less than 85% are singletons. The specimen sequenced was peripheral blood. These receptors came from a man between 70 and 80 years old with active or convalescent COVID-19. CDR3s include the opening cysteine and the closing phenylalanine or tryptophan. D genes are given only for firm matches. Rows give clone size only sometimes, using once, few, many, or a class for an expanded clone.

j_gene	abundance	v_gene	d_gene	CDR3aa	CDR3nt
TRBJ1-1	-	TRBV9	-	CASSSSGQNTEAFF	TGTGCCAGCAGCTCCTCTGGCCAGAACACTGAAGCTTTCTTT
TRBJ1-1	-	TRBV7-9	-	CASMEGRVAEAFF	TGTGCCAGCATGGAAGGGAGGGTGGCTGAAGCTTTCTTT
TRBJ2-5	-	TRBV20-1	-	CSASSGRPQETQYF	TGCAGTGCTAGTTCTGGGCGCCCGCAAGAGACCCAGTACTTC
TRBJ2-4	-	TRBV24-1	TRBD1	CATSDSGQVNIQYF	TGTGCCACCAGTGACTCGGGACAGGTGAACATTCAGTACTTC
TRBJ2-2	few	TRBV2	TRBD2	CASSTSGRANTGELFF	TGTGCCAGCAGTACTAGCGGGAGGGCGAACACCGGGGAGCTGTTTTTT
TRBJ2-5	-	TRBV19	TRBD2	CASSQAGGPETQYF	TGTGCCAGTAGTCAAGCGGGGGGGCCGGAGACCCAGTACTTC
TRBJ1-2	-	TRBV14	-	CASSQATVAGYTF	TGTGCCAGCAGCCAAGCGACAGTCGCTGGCTACACCTTC
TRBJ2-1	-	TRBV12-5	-	CASGFSTHNEQFF	TGTGCTAGTGGTTTCTCAACTCACAATGAGCAGTTCTTC
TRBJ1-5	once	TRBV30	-	CAWTPGVSQPQHF	TGTGCCTGGACCCCCGGGGTGAGTCAGCCCCAGCATTTT
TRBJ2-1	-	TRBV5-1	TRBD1	CASSLTGGNEQFF	TGCGCCAGCAGCTTAACAGGGGGCAATGAGCAGTTCTTC
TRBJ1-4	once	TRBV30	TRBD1	CACKQGSGEKLFF	TGTGCCTGTAAACAGGGGAGCGGTGAAAAACTGTTTTTT
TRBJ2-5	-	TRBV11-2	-	CASSPGRETQYF	TGTGCCAGCAGCCCTGGGAGGGAGACCCAGTACTTC
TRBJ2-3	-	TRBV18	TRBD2	CASPHLVLAGGPRGDTQYF	TGTGCCAGCCCTCACCTGGTGCTAGCGGGAGGGCCTAGAGGGGATACGCAGTATTTT
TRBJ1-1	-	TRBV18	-	CASSTGEAVNTEAFF	TGTGCCAGCTCCACCGGGGAGGCCGTGAACACTGAAGCTTTCTTT
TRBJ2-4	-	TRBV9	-	CASSLSPTGHQNIQYF	TGTGCCAGCAGCCTCTCCCCTACAGGGCACCAAAACATTCAGTACTTC
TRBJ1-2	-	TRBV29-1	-	CSVETRWEGEGRSYGYTF	TGCAGCGTTGAAACGCGGTGGGAGGGGGAGGGTCGTAGCTATGGCTACACCTTC
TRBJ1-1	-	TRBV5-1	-	CASSLWSGQNTEAFF	TGCGCCAGCAGCTTGTGGTCGGGACAGAACACTGAAGCTTTCTTT
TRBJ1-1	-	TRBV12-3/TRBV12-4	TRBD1	CASSRTGDTEAFF	TGTGCCAGCAGTCGGACAGGCGACACTGAAGCTTTCTTT
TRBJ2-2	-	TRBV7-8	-	CASSLVPNTGELFF	TGTGCCAGCAGCTTAGTTCCTAACACCGGGGAGCTGTTTTTT
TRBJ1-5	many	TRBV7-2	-	CASSFGGDPRNQPQHF	TGTGCCAGCAGCTTCGGCGGGGATCCCCGCAATCAGCCCCAGCATTTT
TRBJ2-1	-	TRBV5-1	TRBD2	CASSLNMGLAYNEQFF	TGCGCCAGCAGCCTCAACATGGGACTAGCTTACAATGAGCAGTTCTTC
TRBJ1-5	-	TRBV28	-	CASSLAGNQPQHF	TGTGCCAGCAGCCTCGCGGGGAACCAGCCCCAGCATTTT
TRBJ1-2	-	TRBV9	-	CASSPRSRGNYGYTF	TGTGCCAGCAGCCCCCGTTCGCGGGGAAACTATGGCTACACCTTC
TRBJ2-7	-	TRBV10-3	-	CAISESLSVNTYEQYF	TGTGCCATCAGTGAGTCCCTTAGCGTCAACACCTACGAGCAGTACTTC
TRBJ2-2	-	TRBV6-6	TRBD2	CASSPRLAEPNTGELFF	TGTGCCAGCAGTCCCCGACTAGCGGAGCCTAACACCGGGGAGCTGTTTTTT
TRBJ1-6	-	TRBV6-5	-	CASSPERDNSPLHF	TGTGCCAGCAGCCCAGAGAGGGATAATTCACCCCTCCACTTT
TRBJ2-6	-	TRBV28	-	CASTAPGVAREAGANVLTF	TGTGCCAGCACCGCACCCGGGGTAGCAAGGGAGGCTGGGGCCAACGTCCTGACTTTC
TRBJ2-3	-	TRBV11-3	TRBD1	CASSLSPQGGSTDTQYF	TGTGCCAGCAGCTTATCCCCACAGGGGGGATCCACAGATACGCAGTATTTT
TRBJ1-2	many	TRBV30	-	CASPGVGYGYTF	TGTGCCTCCCCAGGGGTTGGCTATGGCTACACCTTC
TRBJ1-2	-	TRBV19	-	CASRETGYYGYTF	TGTGCCAGTAGGGAAACAGGGTACTATGGCTACACCTTC
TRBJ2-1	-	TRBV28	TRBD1	CASRSGTDYNEQFF	TGTGCCAGCAGGTCCGGGACAGACTACAATGAGCAGTTCTTC
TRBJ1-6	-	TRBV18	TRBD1	CASSPTGGESYNSPLHF	TGTGCCAGCTCACCCACAGGGGGCGAATCCTATAATTCACCCCTCCACTTT
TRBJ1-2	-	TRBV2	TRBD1	CASTPGTGGYGYTF	TGTGCCAGCACCCCCGGGACAGGGGGTTATGGCTACACCTTC
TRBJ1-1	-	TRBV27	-	CASSLGEGWVTEAFF	TGTGCCAGCAGTTTAGGGGAGGGATGGGTTACTGAAGCTTTCTTT
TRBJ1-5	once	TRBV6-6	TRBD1	CASSYQTGAQPQHF	TGTGCCAGCAGTTACCAGACAGGGGCTCAGCCCCAGCATTTT
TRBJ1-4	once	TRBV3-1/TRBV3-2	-	CASRLGAREKLFF	TGTGCCAGCAGGCTGGGGGCGCGGGAAAAACTGTTTTTT
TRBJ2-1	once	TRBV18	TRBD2	CASSPDGGASNDNEQFF	TGTGCCAGCTCACCAGACGGGGGGGCCTCAAACGACAATGAGCAGTTCTTC
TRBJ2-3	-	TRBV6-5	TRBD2	CAATGLAGTDTQYF	TGTGCCGCAACGGGACTAGCGGGAACAGATACGCAGTATTTT
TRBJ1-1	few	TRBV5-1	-	CASSSQGLVNTEAFF	TGCGCCAGCAGCTCGCAGGGATTGGTGAACACTGAAGCTTTCTTT
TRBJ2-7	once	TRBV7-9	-	CASSSQGYEQYF	TGTGCCAGCAGCTCTCAGGGCTACGAGCAGTACTTC
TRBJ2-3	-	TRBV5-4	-	CASSMDSSGAQYF	TGTGCCAGCAGCATGGACAGCTCGGGGGCGCAGTATTTT
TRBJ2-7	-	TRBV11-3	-	CASSLGVTYEQYF	TGTGCCAGCAGCTTAGGAGTTACCTACGAGCAGTACTTC
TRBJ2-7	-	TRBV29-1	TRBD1	CSVPSKGARYEQYF	TGCAGCGTCCCCTCCAAGGGGGCTAGGTACGAGCAGTACTTC
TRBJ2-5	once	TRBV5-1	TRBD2	CASSNLAGVGGKETQYF	TGCGCCAGCAGCAATTTAGCGGGGGTAGGGGGAAAAGAGACCCAGTACTTC
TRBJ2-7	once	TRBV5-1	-	CASSFQFEGGEQYF	TGCGCCAGCAGCTTCCAATTCGAAGGAGGCGAGCAGTACTTC
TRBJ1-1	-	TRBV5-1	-	CASTLSRGTEAFF	TGCGCCAGCACCTTGTCCAGAGGGACTGAAGCTTTCTTT
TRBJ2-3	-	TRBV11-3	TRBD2	CASSSGGGPTDTQYF	TGTGCCAGCAGCTCCGGCGGGGGGCCAACAGATACGCAGTATTTT
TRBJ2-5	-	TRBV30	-	CAWSVRPRETQETQYF	TGTGCCTGGAGTGTACGTCCAAGGGAGACCCAAGAGACCCAGTACTTC
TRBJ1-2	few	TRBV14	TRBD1	CASSQALGQAYGYTF	TGTGCCAGCAGCCAAGCCCTTGGACAGGCCTATGGCTACACCTTC
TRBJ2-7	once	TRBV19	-	CASRKTSSSYEQYF	TGTGCCAGTAGGAAGACTAGTTCCTCCTACGAGCAGTACTTC
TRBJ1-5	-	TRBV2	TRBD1	CASSTQGAGQPQHF	TGTGCCAGCAGCACCCAGGGGGCGGGACAGCCCCAGCATTTT